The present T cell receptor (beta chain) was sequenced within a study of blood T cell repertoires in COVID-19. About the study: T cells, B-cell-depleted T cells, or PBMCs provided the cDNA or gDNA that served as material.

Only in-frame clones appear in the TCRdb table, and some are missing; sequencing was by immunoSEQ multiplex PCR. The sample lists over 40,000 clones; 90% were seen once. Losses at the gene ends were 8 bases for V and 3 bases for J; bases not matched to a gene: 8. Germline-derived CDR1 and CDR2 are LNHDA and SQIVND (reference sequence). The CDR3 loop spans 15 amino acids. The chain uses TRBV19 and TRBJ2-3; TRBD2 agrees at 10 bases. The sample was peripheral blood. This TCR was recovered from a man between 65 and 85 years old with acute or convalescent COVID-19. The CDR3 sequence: CASGWGTSETDTQYF. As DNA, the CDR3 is TGTGCCAGTGGGTGGGGGACTAGCGAGACAGATACGCAGTATTTT.